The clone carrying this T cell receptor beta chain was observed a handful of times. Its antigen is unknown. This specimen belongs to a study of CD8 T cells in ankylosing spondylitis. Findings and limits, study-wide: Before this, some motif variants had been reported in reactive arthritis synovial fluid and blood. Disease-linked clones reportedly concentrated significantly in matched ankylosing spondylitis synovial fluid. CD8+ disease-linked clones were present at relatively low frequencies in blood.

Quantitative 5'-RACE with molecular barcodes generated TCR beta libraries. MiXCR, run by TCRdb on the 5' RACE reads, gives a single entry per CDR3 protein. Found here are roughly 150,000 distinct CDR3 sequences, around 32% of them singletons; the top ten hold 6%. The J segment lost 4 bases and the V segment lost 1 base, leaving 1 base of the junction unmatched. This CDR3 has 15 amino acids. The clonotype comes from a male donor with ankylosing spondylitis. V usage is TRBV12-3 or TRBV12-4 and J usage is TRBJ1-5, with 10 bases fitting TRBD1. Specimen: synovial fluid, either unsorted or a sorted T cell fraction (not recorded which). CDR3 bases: TGTGCCAGCAGTTTAGGGGACAGGGGTAATCAGCCCCAGCATTTT. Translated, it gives CASSLGDRGNQPQHF.